The rows below give T cell receptor beta chains drawn from one sample of a study of blood T cell repertoires in COVID-19. This table comes from immunoSEQ multiplex PCR, and its TCRdb copy is limited to in-frame clones, with some not included. The top ten hold roughly 2.5% of the sample, which has roughly 170,000 clones, about 87% seen once. Sequencing used peripheral blood. The receptors were sampled from a man aged 35 to 55 with active or convalescent COVID-19. The CDR3 runs from the conserved cysteine through the conserved F or W. The D gene is left open where the match is weak. Part of the rows lack a size; the others show once, few, many or a class for expanded clones.

TRBJ1-5 once TRBD1 TRBV30 TGTGCCTGGGACAGGGACAATCAGCCCCAGCATTTT CAWDRDNQPQHF
TRBJ2-1 NA NA TRBV4-3 TGCGCCAGCAGCCAGGGTCGGGTTGAGCAGTTCTTC CASSQGRVEQFF
TRBJ2-1 NA NA TRBV4-1 TGCGCCAGCAGTCGTGCTCACCAGAAATACAATGAGCAGTTCTTC CASSRAHQKYNEQFF
TRBJ1-2 NA NA TRBV7-9 TGTGCCAGCAGCCCCCTCTTCGGACAGAGCTTAGATGGCTACACCTTC CASSPLFGQSLDGYTF
TRBJ1-1 NA NA TRBV6-2/TRBV6-3 TGTGCCAGCAGTTACTCACTGATGAACACTGAAGCTTTCTTT CASSYSLMNTEAFF
TRBJ2-2 NA NA TRBV28 TGTGCCAGCAGTTTCTCCCGTTGGGAGAGGACGGCCGGGGAGCTGTTTTTT CASSFSRWERTAGELFF
TRBJ1-6 NA TRBD1 TRBV28 TGTGCCAGCAGCCAAGGGGACAGGGGGGGTTCACCCCTCCACTTT CASSQGDRGGSPLHF
TRBJ1-5 NA NA TRBV6-5 TGTGCCAGCAGCAGTCCGTATAGCAATCAGCCCCAGCATTTT CASSSPYSNQPQHF
TRBJ1-6 few NA TRBV4-2 TGTGCCAGCAGCCAAGAACAAGTTTATAATTCACCCCTCCACTTT CASSQEQVYNSPLHF
TRBJ2-3 NA NA TRBV4-2 TGTGCCAGCAGCCAAGATAGTACTATGTCAGATACGCAGTATTTT CASSQDSTMSDTQYF
TRBJ2-1 NA TRBD1 TRBV4-2 TGTGCCAGCAGCCTTGGGGACAGGGGCCGCAATGAGCAGTTCTTC CASSLGDRGRNEQFF
TRBJ1-1 NA NA TRBV30 TGTGCCTGGAGTGCCTTCGGGGGCACTGAAGCTTTCTTT CAWSAFGGTEAFF
TRBJ1-6 NA NA TRBV5-1 TGCGCCAGCAGCTTGAAGCAGGCACATATCCCTCCCTATAATTCACCCCTCCACTTT CASSLKQAHIPPYNSPLHF
TRBJ1-1 NA TRBD1 TRBV9 TGTGCCAGCAGCCAAAGAGAGGGCTACAGGGGAGCTGAAGCTTTCTTT CASSQREGYRGAEAFF
TRBJ2-4 NA TRBD1 TRBV6-2/TRBV6-3 TGTGCCAGCAGTAATCCGGGACAGGTGGGCATTCAGTACTTC CASSNPGQVGIQYF
TRBJ1-1 NA NA TRBV5-1 TGCGCCAGCAGCTTGGGTGCCGGGAGGAACACTGAAGCTTTCTTT CASSLGAGRNTEAFF
TRBJ1-2 NA NA TRBV7-2 TGTGCCAGCAGCTTAGGGGGCACGAACTATGGCTACACCTTC CASSLGGTNYGYTF
TRBJ2-7 few TRBD2 TRBV5-4 TGTGCCAGCAGCTTGGCTAGCGGGGGGGCCTACGAGCAGTACTTC CASSLASGGAYEQYF
TRBJ2-5 NA NA TRBV3-1/TRBV3-2 TGTGCCAGCAGCCAAGACAGGGCTTTTGTCGGGGGAAGAGAGACCCAGTACTTC CASSQDRAFVGGRETQYF
TRBJ2-1 NA NA TRBV3-1/TRBV3-2 TGTGCCAGCAGCCAAGGCCCGGGGAGCTCCTACAATGAGCAGTTCTTC CASSQGPGSSYNEQFF
TRBJ2-7 NA TRBD1 TRBV28 TGTGCCAGCAGTTTCCTTATCGGGACAGGGTCCTACGAGCAGTACTTC CASSFLIGTGSYEQYF
TRBJ1-1 NA NA TRBV14 TGTGCCAGCAGCCAAGACAGGGGAGACCCTGAAGCTTTCTTT CASSQDRGDPEAFF
TRBJ1-4 NA NA TRBV2 TGTGCCAGCAGTGAATTTTCGAGGAGAACTAATGAAAAACTGTTTTTT CASSEFSRRTNEKLFF
TRBJ2-5 NA NA TRBV18 TGTGCCAGCTCACCGGGATCGCCGACTACAGAGACCCAGTACTTC CASSPGSPTTETQYF
TRBJ1-4 NA NA TRBV7-2 TGTGCCAGCAGCTTAGGGACAGCGAAGCATGAAAAACTGTTTTTT CASSLGTAKHEKLFF
TRBJ1-2 once NA TRBV12-3/TRBV12-4 TGTGCCAGCAGCTCAACAGATAACTATGGCTACACCTTC CASSSTDNYGYTF
TRBJ2-2 NA NA TRBV28 TGTGCCAGCAGGGACTCGAACACCGGGGAGCTGTTTTTT CASRDSNTGELFF
TRBJ1-3 NA NA TRBV7-3 TGTGCCAGCAGCCCGAGGCCAGGAAACACCATATATTTT CASSPRPGNTIYF
TRBJ2-2 NA TRBD2 TRBV11-3 TGTGCCAGCAGCTGGACTAGCGGCAGGAACACCGGGGAGCTGTTTTTT CASSWTSGRNTGELFF
TRBJ1-1 NA NA TRBV6-5 TGTGCCAGCAGTTACTCGGGGGCAAGAAACACTGAAGCTTTCTTT CASSYSGARNTEAFF
TRBJ2-1 NA TRBD1 TRBV5-1 TGCGCCAGCGGCGATGCAGGGGGCAACTACAATGAGCAGTTCTTC CASGDAGGNYNEQFF
TRBJ2-7 NA NA TRBV7-5 TGTGTCAGAAGGCACCGACAGGGGGAACACGAGCAGTACTTC CVRRHRQGEHEQYF
TRBJ1-5 NA NA TRBV25-1 TGTGCCAGCAGTGTACAGGGTTCTGATCAGCCCCAGCATTTT CASSVQGSDQPQHF
TRBJ2-3 once NA TRBV21-1 TGTGCCAGCAGCGCAACAATGACCCGAAAACAGGGTAGAGGAACAGATACGCAGTATTTT CASSATMTRKQGRGTDTQYF
TRBJ1-3 NA NA TRBV15 TGTGCCACCAGCATTTTCTCGGACACCATATATTTT CATSIFSDTIYF
TRBJ1-6 NA NA TRBV5-1 TGCGCCAGCAGCTCAGGACGGGGTGATTCACCCCTCCACTTT CASSSGRGDSPLHF
TRBJ1-5 NA NA TRBV9 TGTGCCAGCAGCGAGGGCAGGGAGGCTCGGGGCAATCAGCCCCAGCATTTT CASSEGREARGNQPQHF
TRBJ2-3 NA TRBD2 TRBV19 TGTGCCAGTAGTTGGGGGGGTCTTGCCGATACGCAGTATTTT CASSWGGLADTQYF
TRBJ1-1 NA NA TRBV5-1 TGCGCCAGCAGCCGGGATTCGACGGTGAACACTGAAGCTTTCTTT CASSRDSTVNTEAFF
TRBJ2-2 NA NA TRBV7-3 TGTGCCAGCAGTCCCCGCGTTGGGGAGCTGTTTTTT CASSPRVGELFF
TRBJ1-2 once NA TRBV19 TGTGCCAGTAGTATGGTTAATTTGGGCCCGACCTTC CASSMVNLGPTF
TRBJ1-6 NA TRBD1 TRBV5-4 TGTGCCAGCAGCTCAAACCGGGACAGGGCGTTGCTGGGGGGTTCACCCCTCCACTTT CASSSNRDRALLGGSPLHF
TRBJ1-5 NA TRBD1 TRBV18 TGTGCCAGCTCACCCTTGGATAAGGGGGCCTCTAATCAGCCCCAGCATTTT CASSPLDKGASNQPQHF
TRBJ1-6 NA NA TRBV28 TGTGCCAGCGGGCGCTCACCCCTCCACTTT CASGRSPLHF
TRBJ1-6 NA NA TRBV11-2 TGTGCCAGCAGCTTGGCCGACATTTCACCCCTCCACTTT CASSLADISPLHF
TRBJ1-5 NA NA TRBV24-1 TGTGCCACCAGTAAACAGGCCGATCAGCCCCAGCATTTT CATSKQADQPQHF
TRBJ1-6 NA TRBD1 TRBV3-1/TRBV3-2 TGTGCCAGCAGCCAAGACCCCCAGGGGGGAAATTCACCCCTCCACTTT CASSQDPQGGNSPLHF